The present T cell receptor (beta chain) was sequenced within a study of glioma-infiltrating T cells after dendritic cell vaccination. Clones were read by immunoSEQ multiplex PCR, and TCRdb kept only the in-frame ones, dropping some. In the table there are over 80,000 clones, roughly 89% of which are singletons. The source material was blood, sampled before dendritic cell vaccination. The clonotype comes from a human donor with glioblastoma.

CDR3 nucleotide sequence: TGTGCCAGCAGTGAAGTCTCCGGGACAACTAACTATGGCTACACCTTC. The encoded protein is CASSEVSGTTNYGYTF. J is TRBJ1-2 and V is TRBV6-1, with D possibly TRBD1 on 6 matching bases. CDR3 length: 16 residues. V gave up 1 base and J gave up 0 bases, with 12 bases separating them. Germline CDR1 and CDR2: MNHNS and SASEGT.